This TCR beta chain was recovered during a study of blood T cell repertoires in COVID-19. Study in general: Samples taken during acute and convalescent COVID-19 were collected in the United States, Italy and Spain. Sources were T cells, B-cell-depleted T cells, or PBMCs; the material itself was cDNA or gDNA.

V lost 1 base and J 5 bases, leaving 14 bases between the germline ends. Per germline, CDR1 MGHDK and CDR2 SYGVNS. The CDR3 is made up of 15 amino acids. In the source study's methods: Counts of nucleated cells, estimated from reference gene primer amplification, were obtained. Measured with immunoSEQ multiplex PCR; TCRdb has only the in-frame clones, and not every one. V and J calls plus clone size are reproduced from that table; the DNA served to infer D and trimming. This sample carries approximately 140,000 clones, roughly 90% of them seen once, and the ten largest clones take approximately 2%. Sequencing was carried out using peripheral blood. The receptor was isolated from an older man with active COVID-19. J is TRBJ2-5 and V is TRBV25-1, with a weak D call TRBD1 (8 bases). For the CDR3, the DNA is TGTGCCAGCAGTGAATCCGGACAGGGAGGGGAGACCCAGTACTTC. It encodes CASSESGQGGETQYF.